This paragraph reports one T cell receptor beta chain. The data were taken from a study of blood T cell repertoires in COVID-19. Study as a whole: Italy, Spain and the United States were the sources of the convalescent and acute COVID-19 samples. Sources were T cells, B-cell-depleted T cells, or PBMCs; the material itself was cDNA or gDNA.

CDR1 is DFQATT and CDR2 is SNEGSKA in the germline V gene (reference sequence). This CDR3 region has 14 residues. The V gene lost 3 bases and the J gene lost 0 bases, with 9 bases spanning the gap. In the authors' workflow: Researchers report that nucleated cell counts were estimated from reference gene primer amplification. Sequencing used immunoSEQ multiplex PCR; TCRdb keeps in-frame clones, though not all of them. V, J and clone size are those of that table, while D and trimming were read from the DNA. The table records a few hundred thousand clones, 80% to 90% of them present only once. This clonotype originated in a woman aged 45-65 years with acute or convalescent COVID-19. The sequenced material came from peripheral blood. J is TRBJ2-4 and V is TRBV20-1; no clear D gene. CDR3 nucleotide sequence: TGCAGTGCTAGTACAGCCGGAGCCAAAAACATTCAGTACTTC. Amino acids: CSASTAGAKNIQYF.